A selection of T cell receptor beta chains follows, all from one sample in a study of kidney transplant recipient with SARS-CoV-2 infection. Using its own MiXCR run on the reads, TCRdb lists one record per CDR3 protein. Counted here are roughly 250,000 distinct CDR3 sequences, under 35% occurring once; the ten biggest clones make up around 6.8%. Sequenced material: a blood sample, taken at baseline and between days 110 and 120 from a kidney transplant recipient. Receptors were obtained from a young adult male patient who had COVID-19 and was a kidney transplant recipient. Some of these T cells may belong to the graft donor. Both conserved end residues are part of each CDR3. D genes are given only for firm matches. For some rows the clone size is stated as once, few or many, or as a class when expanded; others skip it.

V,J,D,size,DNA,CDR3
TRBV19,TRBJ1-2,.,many,TGTGCCAGTAGTGGAGACTTGACAAATCGAAAGACCTATGGCTACACCTTC,CASSGDLTNRKTYGYTF
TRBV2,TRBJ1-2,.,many,TGTGCCAGCAGGAGCCCCCTCTGGACCGCCTGGAACTATGGCTACACCTTC,CASRSPLWTAWNYGYTF
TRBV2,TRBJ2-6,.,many,TGTGCCAGCAGGGAGGGGGCAGAGGCCAACGTCCTGACTTTC,CASREGAEANVLTF
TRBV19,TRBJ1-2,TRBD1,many,TGTGCCAGTAGTATTGGGGACAGTAGTGACTATGGCTACACCTTC,CASSIGDSSDYGYTF
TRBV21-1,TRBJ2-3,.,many,TGTGCCAGCAGTCCAGCTATAGCTACAGTCATGCAAGATACGCAGTATTTT,CASSPAIATVMQDTQYF
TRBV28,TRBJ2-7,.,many,TGTGCCAGCATCGGGGCAGGGTGGAGCGACGAGCAGTACTTC,CASIGAGWSDEQYF
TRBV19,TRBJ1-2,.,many,TGTGCCAGTAGTGTGCTAGAGACAAATCGAAAGACCTATGGCTACACCTTC,CASSVLETNRKTYGYTF
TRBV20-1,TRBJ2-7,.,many,TGCAGTGCCTACGGGGGTGGGGCACACGGCGAGCAGTACTTC,CSAYGGGAHGEQYF
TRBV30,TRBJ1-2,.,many,TGTGCCTGGAAGGACCCGCGTTATAGAAAGACCTATGGCTACACCTTC,CAWKDPRYRKTYGYTF
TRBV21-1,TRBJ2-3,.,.,TGTGCCAGCAGCTGGGTCGCAGCTACAGTCATGCAAGATACGCAGTATTTT,CASSWVAATVMQDTQYF
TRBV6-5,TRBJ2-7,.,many,TGTGCCAGCAGTGTACTGGGTTCGGGAGAGCAGTACTTC,CASSVLGSGEQYF
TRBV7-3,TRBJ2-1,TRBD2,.,TGTGCCAGCAGCAGATTAGCGGGGCCCTACAATGAGCAGTTCTTC,CASSRLAGPYNEQFF
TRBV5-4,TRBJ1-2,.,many,TGTGCCAGCGCTGGACACGTACCAGGAAAGACCTATGGCTACACCTTC,CASAGHVPGKTYGYTF
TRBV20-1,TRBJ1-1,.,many,TGCAGTGCTGGAGACTTGGACAGCGCGAACACTGAAGCTTTCTTT,CSAGDLDSANTEAFF
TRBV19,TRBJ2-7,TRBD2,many,TGTGCCAGTAGTTCATATAGCGGGAGGACATCCTACGAGCAGTACTTC,CASSSYSGRTSYEQYF
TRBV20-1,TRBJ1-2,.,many,TGCAGTGCTAGGGGGTACGGGACTGCGTATGGCTACACCTTC,CSARGYGTAYGYTF
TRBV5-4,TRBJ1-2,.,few,TGTGCCAGCCCAGCCGTCGTACCAGGAAAGACCTATGGCTACACCTTC,CASPAVVPGKTYGYTF
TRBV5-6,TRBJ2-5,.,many,TGTGCCAGCAGCCCCCCGAATCCCGTGGAGACCCAGTACTTC,CASSPPNPVETQYF
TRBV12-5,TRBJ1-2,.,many,TGTGCTAGTGGTGGTAGCTTTTTGCAGGGAAAGACCTATGGCTACACCTTC,CASGGSFLQGKTYGYTF
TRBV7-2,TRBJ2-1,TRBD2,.,TGTGCCAGCAGCTCGAGCGGGGGCTCCTACAATGAGCAGTTCTTC,CASSSSGGSYNEQFF
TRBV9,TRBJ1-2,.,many,TGTGCCAGCAGCGTAGCTGACTATGGCTACACCTTC,CASSVADYGYTF
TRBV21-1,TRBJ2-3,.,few,TGTGCCAGCAGGTTTAGAATAGCTACAGTCATGCAAGATACGCAGTATTTT,CASRFRIATVMQDTQYF
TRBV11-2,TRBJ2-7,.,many,TGTGCCAGCAGCTTAACGGCCAGCTCCTACGAGCAGTACTTC,CASSLTASSYEQYF
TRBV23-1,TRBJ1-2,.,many,TGCGCCAGCAGTTCCTGTAAGCTACGCAGAAAGACCTATGGCTACACCTTC,CASSSCKLRRKTYGYTF
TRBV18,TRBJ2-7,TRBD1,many,TGTGCCAGCTCACCGTCACAGGGGGCGCACAGCGAGCAGTACTTC,CASSPSQGAHSEQYF
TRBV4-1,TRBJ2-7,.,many,TGCGCCAGCAGCCAAGATTTAAGGGGAGGAGTCTACGAGCAGTACTTC,CASSQDLRGGVYEQYF
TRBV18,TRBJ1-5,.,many,TGTGCCAGCTCACCATCGGCTTATAGCAATCAGCCCCAGCATTTT,CASSPSAYSNQPQHF
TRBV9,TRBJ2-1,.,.,TGTGCCAGCACCCGTAATGCGTTAAGCTCCTACAATGAGCAGTTCTTC,CASTRNALSSYNEQFF
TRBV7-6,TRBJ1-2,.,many,TGTGCCAGCAGCGTCAAAGTTGAATCTCGAAAGACCTATGGCTACACCTTC,CASSVKVESRKTYGYTF
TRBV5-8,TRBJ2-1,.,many,TGTGCCAGCACAATAGAGTGGACTGGGCAGTTCTTC,CASTIEWTGQFF
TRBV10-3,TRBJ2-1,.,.,TGTGCCATCAGCGCCCAACCGACTAGTCTAAATGAGCAGTTCTTC,CAISAQPTSLNEQFF
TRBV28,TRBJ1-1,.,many,TGTGCCAGCAGTCTCGTCTCAACCTCTTCAAACACTGAAGCTTTCTTT,CASSLVSTSSNTEAFF
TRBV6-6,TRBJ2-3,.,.,TGTGCCAGCAGTTACAGGGAAGATACGCAGTATTTT,CASSYREDTQYF
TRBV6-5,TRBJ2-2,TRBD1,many,TGTGCCAGCAGTGAGGTGACAGGGGGCGTCGGGGAGCTGTTTTTT,CASSEVTGGVGELFF
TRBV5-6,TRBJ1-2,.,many,TGTGCCAGCTACGATTCCAATAGTCGAAAGACCTATGGCTACACCTTC,CASYDSNSRKTYGYTF
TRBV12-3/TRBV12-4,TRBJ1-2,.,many,TGTGCCAGCAGTAACGTAGACAGCTTCCGAAAGACCTATGGCTACACCTTC,CASSNVDSFRKTYGYTF
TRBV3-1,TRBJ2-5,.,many,TGTGCCAGCAGCATGTTGAATCCCATTTCTTTCTCTGAGACCCAGTACTTC,CASSMLNPISFSETQYF
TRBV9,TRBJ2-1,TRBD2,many,TGTGCCAGCAGCGCTGGACTAGCGGTCGGTGGTGAGCAGTTCTTC,CASSAGLAVGGEQFF
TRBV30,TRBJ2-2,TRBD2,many,TGTGCCTGGATGATCGGGGGGGTTTACACCGGGGAGCTGTTTTTT,CAWMIGGVYTGELFF
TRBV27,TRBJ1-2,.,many,TGTGCCAGCAGTTCAAATCCCCCGGACAGTCGCAACTATGGCTACACCTTC,CASSSNPPDSRNYGYTF
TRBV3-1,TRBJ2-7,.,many,TGTGCCAGCAGCCAGGCGGGCCCCACGGAGCAGTACTTC,CASSQAGPTEQYF
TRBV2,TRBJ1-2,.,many,TGTGCCAGCGCCCTTACATGGAACTATGGCTACACCTTC,CASALTWNYGYTF
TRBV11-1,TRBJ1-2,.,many,TGTGCCAGCAGCAATGGTTTTAAGGCTGGAAAGACCTATGGCTACACCTTC,CASSNGFKAGKTYGYTF
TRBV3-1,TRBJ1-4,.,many,TGTGCCAGCAGCCAAGATCCATCAACTAATGAAAAACTGTTTTTT,CASSQDPSTNEKLFF
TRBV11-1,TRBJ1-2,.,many,TGTGCCAGCAGCGACTACGTTAAGGCTGGAAAGACCTATGGCTACACCTTC,CASSDYVKAGKTYGYTF
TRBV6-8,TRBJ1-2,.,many,TGTGCCAGCAGTACCATTGAACGCTCTAGAAAGACCTATGGCTACACCTTC,CASSTIERSRKTYGYTF
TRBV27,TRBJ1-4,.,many,TGTGCCAGCAGTTTATGGCCCCGGGAGTCAACTAATGAAAAACTGTTTTTT,CASSLWPRESTNEKLFF
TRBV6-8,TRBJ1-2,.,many,TGTGCCAGCAGTGGCTTCGCACGCTCTAGAAAGACCTATGGCTACACCTTC,CASSGFARSRKTYGYTF
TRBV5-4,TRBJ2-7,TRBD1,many,TGTGCCAGCAGCGGACAGGGATCCTACGAGCAGTACTTC,CASSGQGSYEQYF